These 18 T cell receptor beta chains were sequenced from one sample in a study of cytomegalovirus exposure and HLA in healthy donors. The PCR made use of 60 Vbeta and 13 Jbeta primers. Repertoires were generated with immunoSEQ multiplex PCR, while TCRdb's copy carries only in-frame clones and drops some. The table gives around 53,000 clones; the top ten clones make up more than 9% of it. Sequenced: PBMCs. These TCRs come from a woman aged 25 to 45 in good health and CMV-seropositive.

The chain carries TRBV5-4 and TRBJ1-2, with 7 bases fitting TRBD1. The CDR3 length is 13 residues. The germline CDR1 and CDR2 sequences are SGHNT and YYREEE (reference sequence). V lost 0 bases, J lost 8 bases, and 4 bases stayed unmatched. CDR3 bases: TGTGCCAGCAGCTTGGTGACAGGGAACGGCTACACCTTC. This sequence encodes CASSLVTGNGYTF. Filled out from reference TRBV5-4 and TRBJ1-2, the complete variable domain reads ETGVTQSPTHLIKTRGQQVTLRCSSQSGHNTVSWYQQALGQGPQFIFQYYREEENGRGNFPPRFSGLQFPNYSSELNVNALELDDSALYLCASSLVTGNGYTFGSGTRLTVV.

This chain links TRBV10-3 with TRBJ1-3, with D uncertain. The CDR3 loop spans 14 amino acids. The ends were cut back, 9 bases at V and 4 bases at J, with 16 bases in the middle. The germline gives CDR1 ENHRY, CDR2 SYGVKD. The CDR3 reads CAMWPTGGGNTIYF. The CDR3 DNA sequence: TGTGCCATGTGGCCGACTGGTGGAGGAAACACCATATATTTT.

This chain connects TRBV15 to TRBJ2-1; the match to TRBD2 covers 9 bases. The V gene end was trimmed by 5 bases and the J gene end by 6 bases; junction bases not matched to a gene: 5. Looked up from germline, CDR1 is LNHNV and CDR2 is YYDKDF (reference sequence). The CDR3 has 14 residues. In DNA, the CDR3 is TGTGCCACCAGCCCTCTAGCGGGGAGCAATGAGCAGTTCTTC. Translating gives CATSPLAGSNEQFF.

The chain links TRBV13 to TRBJ2-3; 9 bases are shared with TRBD2. The V and J ends lost 5 bases and 9 bases, in that order; junction bases with no gene match: 6. The CDR3 loop spans 13 amino acids. Per germline, CDR1 PRHDT and CDR2 FYEKMQ (reference sequence). CDR3 nucleotide sequence: TGTGCCAGCAGCCTGCGGGAGGGCCGAACGCAGTATTTT. Translation gives CASSLREGRTQYF.

A note on this clone: Other DNA sequences from this sample encode an identical CDR3 as well. The chain has TRBV5-1 and TRBJ2-5; D gene ambiguous. The germline V gene encodes CDR1 SGHRS and CDR2 YFSETQ. V was cut by 0 bases and J by 4 bases, with 4 bases left in between. The CDR3 is 12 residues long. CDR3 residues: CASSLAGETQYF. The CDR3 nucleotides are TGCGCCAGCAGCTTGGCCGGAGAGACCCAGTACTTC.

The gene calls are TRBV2 and TRBJ1-2, with D possibly TRBD1 on 6 matching bases. Germline V lookup: CDR1 SNHLY, CDR2 FYNNEI. Between the trimmed V and J ends, which lost 6 bases and 3 bases, there was a span of 17 bases. The length of the CDR3 is 15 residues. For the CDR3, the DNA is TGTGCCAGCAGGCCCTGGGAGGGGGAGCACTATGGCTACACCTTC. Protein: CASRPWEGEHYGYTF.

The chain carries TRBV6-1 and TRBJ2-3, with 7 bases lining up with TRBD2. Unmatched junction bases numbered 10, after V lost 6 bases and J lost 4 bases. The CDR3 consists of 15 residues. Germline V gene lookup returns CDR1 MNHNS and CDR2 SASEGT. The CDR3: CASSVSGGRPDTQYF. The CDR3 DNA sequence: TGTGCCAGCAGCGTTTCGGGAGGACGGCCAGATACGCAGTATTTT.

The J gene is TRBJ2-7, the V gene TRBV7-6; TRBD1 matches at 7 bases. V lost 5 bases to trimming and J lost 3 bases; unmatched junction nucleotides: 1. The CDR3 loop spans 12 amino acids. CDR1 SGHVS and CDR2 FNYEAQ come from the germline V gene. In nucleotides, the CDR3 is TGTGCCAGCAGCCCAGGGGGCTACGAGCAGTACTTC. Translating it yields CASSPGGYEQYF. The whole variable domain, remainder taken from reference TRBV7-6 and TRBJ2-7, is GAGVSQSPRYKVTKRGQDVALRCDPISGHVSLYWYRQALGQGPEFLTYFNYEAQQDKSGLPNDRFSAERPEGSISTLTIQRTEQRDSAMYRCASSPGGYEQYFGPGTRLTVT.

The chain recombines TRBV7-9 with TRBJ2-7; 10 positions agree with TRBD1. The trim removed 5 bases at V and 3 bases at J, leaving 7 bases unmatched. CDR3 length: 15 residues. Per germline, CDR1 SEHNR and CDR2 FQNEAQ (reference sequence). The CDR3 DNA is TGTGCCAGCAGCACCACGACAGGGGGCCACTACGAGCAGTACTTC. Protein sequence: CASSTTTGGHYEQYF.

With regard to this clone: The junction departs from the called germline gene at one end, perhaps through a read error. The chain combines TRBV7-7 with TRBJ1-2, with 7 bases identical to TRBD1. Germline V gene lookup returns CDR1 SSHAT and CDR2 FNYEAQ (reference sequence). This CDR3 spans 16 amino acids. The chain's CDR3 is CASSAERGQRPYGYTF. Written as DNA, the CDR3 is TGTGCTAGCAGCGCGGAGAGGGGACAGCGCCCCTATGGCTACACCTTC.

The chain employs TRBV28 and TRBJ1-2; 11 nucleotides agree with TRBD1. CDR1 is MDHEN and CDR2 is SYDVKM in the germline V gene. V lost 3 bases, J lost 4 bases, and 4 bases stayed unmatched. The CDR3 loop spans 15 amino acids. In DNA, the CDR3 is TGTGCCAGCAGTTTTTCCGGGACAGGGGGCTATGGCTACACCTTC. Its translation is CASSFSGTGGYGYTF.

V usage is TRBV20-1 and J usage is TRBJ1-2; D unclear. Between the trimmed V and J ends, which lost 5 bases and 8 bases, there was a span of 12 bases. Per germline, CDR1 DFQATT and CDR2 SNEGSKA (reference sequence). This CDR3 has 11 residues. The CDR3 reads CSAPTFGGYTF. Here the CDR3 DNA reads TGCAGTGCTCCAACATTCGGGGGCTACACCTTC.

The genes are TRBV6-5 and TRBJ1-6, with 10 bases that match TRBD1. CDR1 and CDR2 (germline): MNHEY, SVGAGI. The CDR3 is 14 amino acids. Trimming at V came to 5 bases and at J to 11 bases, leaving 6 bases not matched to a gene. Here the CDR3 DNA reads TGTGCCAGCAGTCCCGGACAGGGGGTTGCACCCCTCCACTTT. Amino acid sequence: CASSPGQGVAPLHF.

In DNA, the CDR3 is TGTGCCAGCAGCGTAGGTGGGGGGGGCCCGATCCAGTACTTC. Translated: CASSVGGGGPIQYF. The chain combines TRBV9 with TRBJ2-5, with D tentatively TRBD2 (7 bases). The CDR3 sequence is 14 residues long. CDR1 is SGDLS, CDR2 YYNGEE, per germline. Trimming removed 0 bases at V and 10 bases at J, with 16 bases between. Full variable domain (remainder filled in from reference TRBV9 and TRBJ2-5): DSGVTQTPKHLITATGQRVTLRCSPRSGDLSVYWYQQSLDQGLQFLIQYYNGEERAKGNILERFSAQQFPDLHSELNLSSLELGDSALYFCASSVGGGGPIQYFGPGTRLLVL.

The rearrangement uses TRBV9 and TRBJ2-3; 9 nucleotides match TRBD2. This CDR3 contains 15 residues. With V trimmed by 0 bases and J by 6 bases, 5 bases remained unmatched. Germline V gene lookup returns CDR1 SGDLS and CDR2 YYNGEE. CDR3 coding DNA: TGTGCCAGCAGCGTAGGAGGGACTAGCCCCGATACGCAGTATTTT. As protein: CASSVGGTSPDTQYF. The full variable domain, completed using reference TRBV9 and TRBJ2-3, is DSGVTQTPKHLITATGQRVTLRCSPRSGDLSVYWYQQSLDQGLQFLIQYYNGEERAKGNILERFSAQQFPDLHSELNLSSLELGDSALYFCASSVGGTSPDTQYFGPGTRLTVL.

The chain links TRBV7-2 to TRBJ2-7, with 14 bases that match TRBD2. This CDR3 is built from 16 residues. The germline V gene encodes CDR1 SGHTA and CDR2 FQGNSA. V shed 6 bases and J 3 bases; nucleotides not matched to a gene: 7. In DNA form, the CDR3 reads TGTGCCAGCAGTTCCGGGACTAGCGGGAGTCACTACGAGCAGTACTTC. It translates to CASSSGTSGSHYEQYF.

The chain recombines TRBV10-2 with TRBJ2-7, with D perhaps TRBD2 (5 bases). V was trimmed by 3 bases and J by 5 bases, leaving 14 bases between them. The CDR3 loop spans 14 amino acids. Germline CDR1 is WSHSY and CDR2 is SAAADI. In DNA, the CDR3 is TGCGCCAGCAGTGATTCGTGGGAGTCCCACGAGCAGTACTTC. It translates to CASSDSWESHEQYF.

The chain employs TRBV2 and TRBJ2-2; 9 bases are a match to TRBD1. In germline, CDR1 is SNHLY, CDR2 FYNNEI. The CDR3 sequence is 16 residues long. V was clipped by 6 bases and J by 0 bases; unmatched bases: 5. DNA of the CDR3: TGTGCCAGCAGGACCGGGACAGGGACGAACACCGGGGAGCTGTTTTTT. Translated, it gives CASRTGTGTNTGELFF. The variable domain in full, with the rest retrieved from reference TRBV2 and TRBJ2-2, is EPEVTQTPSHQVTQMGQEVILRCVPISNHLYFYWYRQILGQKVEFLVSFYNNEISEKSEIFDDQFSVERPDGSNFTLKIRSTKLEDSAMYFCASRTGTGTNTGELFFGEGSRLTVL.